This T cell receptor (beta chain) derives from a study of T cell changes during pregnancy in multiple sclerosis. The repertoire was sequenced with immunoSEQ multiplex PCR; TCRdb's copy has only in-frame clones and lacks some. The sample has some 100,000 clones; around 90% are singletons. This clonotype originated in a female donor with multiple sclerosis, enrolled in a pregnancy study. Sequences were derived from peripheral blood, sampled in the second trimester of pregnancy.

The CDR3 protein is CASSLQSGSRYEQYF. The CDR3 bases are TGTGCCAGCAGTCTCCAGAGCGGGAGTAGGTACGAGCAGTACTTC. This rearrangement joins TRBV6-5 to TRBJ2-7, with 8 bases aligning to TRBD2. V dropped 5 bases and J dropped 4; count of bases not matched to a gene: 10. The length of the CDR3 is 15 residues. Per the germline V gene, CDR1 is MNHEY and CDR2 is SVGAGI.